The rows below give T cell receptor beta chains drawn from one sample of a study of cytotoxic CD8 clonotypes in ibrutinib-treated CLL. The method was immunoSEQ multiplex PCR; TCRdb's version includes in-frame clones alone and lacks a portion of them. The sample lists 150,000 to 200,000 clones, 55% to 85% occurring once. This sample comprised PBMCs, obtained after 24 months of ibrutinib treatment. These receptors came from a human donor with chronic lymphocytic leukemia. CDR3s include the opening cysteine and the closing phenylalanine or tryptophan. Each record gives: D gene, J gene, V gene, clone size, CDR3 DNA, CDR3 protein. A D gene is named only where the DNA matches it firmly. Size is stated for part of the rows, as once, few or many counts, or as a class when the clone is expanded.

-	TRBJ1-5	TRBV27	-	TGTGCCAGCAGCCGCCATACAGGGAATCAGCCCCAGCATTTT	CASSRHTGNQPQHF
-	TRBJ1-2	TRBV28	-	TGTGCCAGCAGTTCGGGTTTGGGCTATGGCTACACCTTC	CASSSGLGYGYTF
TRBD1	TRBJ2-7	TRBV5-1	-	TGCGCCAGCAGCTTTTCCGGGACAGGGCCCTACGAGCAGTACTTC	CASSFSGTGPYEQYF
-	TRBJ2-5	TRBV7-9	-	TGTGCCAGCAGCTTTATTGGGACTGGCGAGACCCAGTACTTC	CASSFIGTGETQYF
-	TRBJ2-1	TRBV18	-	TGTGCCAGCTCATCATTGGCCGCTAGAACACCCAATGAGCAGTTCTTC	CASSSLAARTPNEQFF
-	TRBJ2-1	TRBV6-5	few	TGTGCCAGCAGTTACTCCGGGAGAGGCTACAATGAGCAGTTCTTC	CASSYSGRGYNEQFF
TRBD2	TRBJ2-1	TRBV7-3	-	TGTGCCAGCAGCTTAAGCGGGAGGGGGTACAATGAGCAGTTCTTC	CASSLSGRGYNEQFF
TRBD2	TRBJ2-7	TRBV7-2	-	TGTGCCAGCAGCTTAGTGGCTAGCGGCTACGAGCAGTACTTC	CASSLVASGYEQYF
-	TRBJ2-7	TRBV18	-	TGTGCCAGCTCACCAGTCGGGTCCTACGAGCAGTACTTC	CASSPVGSYEQYF
-	TRBJ2-7	TRBV6-1	few	TGTGCCAGCAGCGAATCCACTAGCAGCTCCTACGAGCAGTACTTC	CASSESTSSSYEQYF
TRBD2	TRBJ2-1	TRBV14	-	TGTGCCAGCAGCCAAGATTGGGGACTAGCGGGAGGAAATGAGCAGTTCTTC	CASSQDWGLAGGNEQFF
TRBD2	TRBJ2-2	TRBV2	-	TGTGCCAGCAGTGCACTAGCGGGAGTTGCCGGGGAGCTGTTTTTT	CASSALAGVAGELFF
TRBD1	TRBJ1-2	TRBV10-3	few	TGTGCCATCAGTGAGGACAGGGGACGCTATGGCTACACCTTC	CAISEDRGRYGYTF
-	TRBJ1-2	TRBV14	-	TGTGCCAGCAGCCACCTCCGGGGGGACTATGGCTACACCTTC	CASSHLRGDYGYTF
TRBD2	TRBJ2-1	TRBV28	-	TGTGCCAGCAGTTTATTAGGCGGGAGCTCCTACAATGAGCAGTTCTTC	CASSLLGGSSYNEQFF
-	TRBJ2-7	TRBV6-5	-	TGTGCCAGCAGTTACTGGGGACCCAACTCCGAGCAGTACTTC	CASSYWGPNSEQYF
-	TRBJ2-3	TRBV5-1	-	TGCGCCAGCAGCTTGGGTTTAGGGTCCAATACGCAGTATTTT	CASSLGLGSNTQYF
-	TRBJ2-2	TRBV7-3	-	TGTGCCAGCAGCACCGGGGCGCGCTCCGGGGAGCTGTTTTTT	CASSTGARSGELFF
-	TRBJ2-7	TRBV7-8	-	TGTGCCAGCAGCTCCATTGGGAACGGTTACGAGCAGTACTTC	CASSSIGNGYEQYF
TRBD1	TRBJ2-7	TRBV5-1	-	TGCGCCAGCAGCCTGTGGACAGGGGTTACGTACGAGCAGTACTTC	CASSLWTGVTYEQYF
TRBD1	TRBJ2-7	TRBV4-3	-	TGCGCCAGCAGCCAAGATAGGGGGCAATCTCTGAACGAGCAGTACTTC	CASSQDRGQSLNEQYF
TRBD1	TRBJ1-1	TRBV29-1	-	TGCAGCGTTGATCAGGGGGCGCTGACTGAAGCTTTCTTT	CSVDQGALTEAFF
-	TRBJ1-1	TRBV6-5	-	TGTGCCAGCAGTTACTCGCCAGGCAGAGGGCACACTGAAGCTTTCTTT	CASSYSPGRGHTEAFF
TRBD2	TRBJ2-1	TRBV30	-	TGTGCCTGGAATTTTGGGAGGGTAGACAATGAGCAGTTCTTC	CAWNFGRVDNEQFF
-	TRBJ2-7	TRBV5-1	once	TGCGCCAGCAGCCCCGGGGACCCAAGGAGCTCCTACGAGCAGTACTTC	CASSPGDPRSSYEQYF
-	TRBJ1-2	TRBV2	-	TGTGCCAGCAGTGAAAGACAATTCTATGGCTACACCTTC	CASSERQFYGYTF